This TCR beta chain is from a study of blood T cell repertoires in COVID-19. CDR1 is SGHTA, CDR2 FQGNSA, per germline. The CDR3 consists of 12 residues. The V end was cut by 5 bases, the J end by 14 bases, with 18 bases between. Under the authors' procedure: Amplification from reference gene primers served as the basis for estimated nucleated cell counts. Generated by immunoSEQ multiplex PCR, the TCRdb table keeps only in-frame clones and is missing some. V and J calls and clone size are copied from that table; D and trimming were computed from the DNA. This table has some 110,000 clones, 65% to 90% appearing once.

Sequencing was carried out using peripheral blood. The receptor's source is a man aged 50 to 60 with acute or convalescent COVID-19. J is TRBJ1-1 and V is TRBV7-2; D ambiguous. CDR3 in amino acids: CASSLERRASFF. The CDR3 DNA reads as TGTGCCAGCAGCCTGGAGCGGCGGGCATCGTTCTTT. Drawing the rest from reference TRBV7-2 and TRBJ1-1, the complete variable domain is GAGVSQSPSNKVTEKGKDVELRCDPISGHTALYWYRQSLGQGLEFLIYFQGNSAPDKSGLPSDRFSAERTGGSVSTLTIQRTQQEDSAVYLCASSLERRASFFGQGTRLTVV.